The 18 T cell receptor beta chains reported below all come from one sample, sequenced in a study of cytomegalovirus exposure and HLA in healthy donors (dated by TCRdb to the late 2010s). Library construction relied on the immunoSEQ multiplex PCR assay. The multiplex PCR relied on a mix of 60 forward primers for TCR Vbeta segments and 13 reverse primers for TCR Jbeta segments. TCRdb mirrors the immuneACCESS table, restricted to in-frame sequences. Some clones are absent from its copies; in checked studies, under half trace to an unresolved V gene, and the reason for the others is unknown. This sample's table has entries for 100,000 to 150,000 clones. Roughly 1% of the sample rests with the top ten. The sample comprised PBMCs. The receptor set was obtained from a man younger than 30 in good health and CMV-seronegative.

CDR3 protein: CASSSGTGQYF. The CDR3 DNA reads TGTGCCAGCAGCTCCGGAACAGGGCAGTACTTC. The chain carries TRBV5-8 and TRBJ2-7, with D perhaps TRBD1 (5 bases). V was pared by 3 bases and J by 9 bases, with 10 bases between. The CDR3 totals 11 residues. Germline loops: CDR1 SGHTS, CDR2 YDEGEE.

The chain carries TRBV5-1 and TRBJ2-3, with D maybe TRBD2 (5 bases). The CDR3 is 16 amino acids. In germline, CDR1 is SGHRS, CDR2 YFSETQ. Trimming removed 4 bases at V and 1 base at J, with 16 bases between. The CDR3 DNA follows: TGCGCCAGCAGCCTCCTGGGGAGTCAAGGCACAGATACGCAGTATTTT. It specifies CASSLLGSQGTDTQYF.

The chain has TRBV5-4 and TRBJ2-5, with 10 bases that match TRBD2. V shed 4 bases, J shed 7 bases, and the junction held 7 bases outside the gene matches. Germline CDR1 and CDR2: SGHNT and YYREEE (reference sequence). CDR3 length: 14 amino acids. The CDR3 spells CASSKSGGVGTQYF. In DNA, the CDR3 is TGTGCCAGCAGCAAAAGCGGGGGGGTGGGGACCCAGTACTTC.

The chain couples TRBV29-1 to TRBJ2-3; 7 bases fit TRBD2. Germline CDR1 and CDR2: SQVTM and ANQGSEA. This CDR3 is built from 13 residues. The CDR3 spells CTSKRTNGGTQYF. The CDR3, as DNA: TGCACCTCCAAACGGACTAACGGGGGGACGCAGTATTTT.

V gene TRBV9 combines with J gene TRBJ2-1; D possibly corresponds to TRBD2 (5 bases). V was shortened by 1 base and J by 8 bases, with 19 bases between the two germline ends. Germline V gives CDR1 SGDLS, CDR2 YYNGEE. CDR3 length: 16 amino acids. The CDR3 loop reads CASSVRGMRGLDEQFF. The CDR3 nucleotides are TGTGCCAGCAGCGTAAGAGGGATGAGAGGCCTGGATGAGCAGTTCTTC.

The J gene is TRBJ2-3, the V gene TRBV7-9; D uncertain. Germline V lookup: CDR1 SEHNR, CDR2 FQNEAQ (reference sequence). With 7 bases removed from V and 7 bases from J, the gap between germline ends came to 9 bases. The CDR3 contains 11 residues. The CDR3 DNA is TGTGCCAGCAAAGAGTCCTATACGCAGTATTTT. This gives the protein CASKESYTQYF. The full variable domain, rest sourced from reference TRBV7-9 and TRBJ2-3, is DTGVSQNPRHKITKRGQNVTFRCDPISEHNRLYWYRQTLGQGPEFLTYFQNEAQLEKSRLLSDRFSAERPKGSFSTLEIQRTEQGDSAMYLCASKESYTQYFGPGTRLTVL.

The CDR3 nucleotides read TGCGCCAGCAGTGAGTCGGGGGCGGCATACGAGCAGTACTTC. Translation: CASSESGAAYEQYF. The chain combines TRBV10-2 with TRBJ2-7; possibly TRBD1 for D (6 bases). Trimming took off 0 bases at V and 4 bases at J, with 10 bases between the two ends. This CDR3 is built from 14 residues. The germline gives CDR1 WSHSY, CDR2 SAAADI.

The chain couples TRBV5-1 to TRBJ2-7; 7 bases fit TRBD1. The J segment lost 0 bases and the V segment lost 0 bases, leaving 3 bases of the junction unmatched. The germline V gene has CDR1 SGHRS and CDR2 YFSETQ. This CDR3 contains 15 residues. The CDR3 region has the DNA TGCGCCAGCAGCTTGGGACAGGGTATCTCCTACGAGCAGTACTTC. Protein: CASSLGQGISYEQYF.

The CDR3 region is CAISLGGNTDTQYF. The CDR3 nucleotides read TGTGCCATCAGTTTGGGGGGTAACACAGATACGCAGTATTTT. The J gene is TRBJ2-3, the V gene TRBV10-3, with D perhaps TRBD2 (6 bases). Germline CDR1 reads ENHRY; CDR2 reads SYGVKD. This CDR3 contains 14 residues. The V end lost 5 bases, the J end lost 2 bases, and 11 bases lay between the germline ends.

J is TRBJ2-3 and V is TRBV7-9; D is unresolved. The CDR3 spans 14 residues. In germline, CDR1 is SEHNR, CDR2 FQNEAQ (reference sequence). V lost 4 bases and J lost 1, with 9 bases in between. The CDR3 region has the DNA TGTGCCAGCAGCTCCCCTTCCCGCACAGATACGCAGTATTTT. The encoded protein is CASSSPSRTDTQYF.

The V gene is TRBV7-2, the J gene TRBJ1-1; no definite D call. The germline gives CDR1 SGHTA, CDR2 FQGNSA. CDR3 length: 15 residues. Trimming stripped 4 bases from V and 1 base from J, with 13 bases between. Here the CDR3 DNA reads TGTGCCAGCAGCTCCCGATACATACCGAACACTGAAGCTTTCTTT. It yields the protein CASSSRYIPNTEAFF.

The V call is TRBV12-5, the J call TRBJ1-2; D unclear. V lost 0 bases and J 8 bases, leaving 16 bases between the germline ends. The germline V gene has CDR1 LGHNT and CDR2 FRNRAP. The CDR3 spans 15 residues. CDR3 in amino acids: CASGLVHSSQLGYTF. In DNA form, the CDR3 reads TGTGCTAGTGGTTTGGTACATTCCAGTCAACTAGGCTACACCTTC.

The chain links TRBV19 to TRBJ2-7, with TRBD1 identical over 10 bases. The CDR3 covers 15 residues. J lost 2 bases, V lost 3 bases, and 4 bases had no gene match. Germline V gives CDR1 LNHDA, CDR2 SQIVND (reference sequence). The DNA of the CDR3 is TGTGCCAGTAGTATCCTCGGACAGGGGGCCTACGAGCAGTACTTC. Residues: CASSILGQGAYEQYF.

The chain uses TRBV9 and TRBJ2-5; D gene unclear. The CDR3 has 13 amino acids. Germline values: CDR1 SGDLS, CDR2 YYNGEE. Trimming took 0 bases from V and 3 from J, leaving 6 bases between them. The CDR3, as DNA: TGTGCCAGCAGCGTAGACAGTAAAGAGACCCAGTACTTC. Amino acid sequence: CASSVDSKETQYF. The full variable domain, rest sourced from reference TRBV9 and TRBJ2-5, is DSGVTQTPKHLITATGQRVTLRCSPRSGDLSVYWYQQSLDQGLQFLIQYYNGEERAKGNILERFSAQQFPDLHSELNLSSLELGDSALYFCASSVDSKETQYFGPGTRLLVL.

This rearrangement joins TRBV6-1 to TRBJ1-2; no clear D gene. Germline V gives CDR1 MNHNS, CDR2 SASEGT. V was clipped by 5 bases and J by 3 bases, with 10 bases between them. The CDR3 covers 13 residues. CDR3: CASSPTDYYGYTF. CDR3 bases: TGTGCCAGCAGTCCGACGGACTACTATGGCTACACCTTC.

The chain uses TRBV7-6 and TRBJ2-5, with TRBD1 identical over 9 bases. V trimming: 1 base; J trimming: 3 bases; junction bases outside the gene matches: 6. Germline V CDR1 and CDR2: SGHVS, FNYEAQ. This CDR3 has 16 amino acids. The CDR3 reads CASSLVARTGEETQYF. In DNA form, the CDR3 reads TGTGCCAGCAGCTTAGTTGCTCGGACAGGGGAAGAGACCCAGTACTTC.

V and J are TRBV10-3 and TRBJ1-4; possibly TRBD1 for D (6 bases). The CDR3 is 13 residues long. V shed 6 bases and J shed 8 bases, with 13 bases lying between them. Germline CDR1 and CDR2: ENHRY and SYGVKD. CDR3 protein: CAISRGLSEKLFF. CDR3 DNA sequence: TGTGCCATCAGCAGGGGCCTGAGCGAAAAACTGTTTTTT.

This chain joins TRBV5-1 and TRBJ2-1, with a tentative D call TRBD2 (5 bases). Per the germline V gene, CDR1 is SGHRS and CDR2 is YFSETQ. Trimming removed 4 bases from V and 4 bases from J, with 21 bases in between. The CDR3 runs 17 residues. CDR3 in DNA: TGCGCCAGCAGCCTGTTTGCAGCCGCCACGGGATACAATGAGCAGTTCTTC. Translation gives CASSLFAAATGYNEQFF.